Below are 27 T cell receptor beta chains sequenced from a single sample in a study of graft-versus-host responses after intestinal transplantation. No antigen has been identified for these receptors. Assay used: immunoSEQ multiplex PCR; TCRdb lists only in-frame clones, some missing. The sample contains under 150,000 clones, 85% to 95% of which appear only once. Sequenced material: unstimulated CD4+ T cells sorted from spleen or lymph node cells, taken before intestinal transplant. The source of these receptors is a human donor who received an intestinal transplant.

CDR3 in amino acids: CASSVDVGGEQYF. CDR3 DNA: TGTGCCAGCAGCGTAGACGTGGGCGGCGAGCAGTACTTC. The chain combines TRBV9 with TRBJ2-7; D ambiguous. The CDR3 is made up of 13 amino acids. Trimming took off 0 bases at V and 6 bases at J, with 10 bases between the two ends. Germline loops: CDR1 SGDLS, CDR2 YYNGEE.

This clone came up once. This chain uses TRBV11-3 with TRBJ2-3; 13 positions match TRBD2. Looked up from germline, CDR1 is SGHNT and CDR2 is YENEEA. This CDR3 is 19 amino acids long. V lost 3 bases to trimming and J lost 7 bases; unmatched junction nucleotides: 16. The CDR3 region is CASSFSLLLAGGSRYTQYF. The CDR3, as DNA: TGTGCCAGCAGCTTCTCACTTTTACTAGCGGGGGGGTCGCGCTATACGCAGTATTTT.

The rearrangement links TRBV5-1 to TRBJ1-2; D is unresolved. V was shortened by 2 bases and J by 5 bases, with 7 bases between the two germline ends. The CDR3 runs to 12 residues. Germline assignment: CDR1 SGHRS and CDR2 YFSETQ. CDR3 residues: CASSLDFYGYTF. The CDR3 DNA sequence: TGCGCCAGCAGCTTAGATTTTTATGGCTACACCTTC.

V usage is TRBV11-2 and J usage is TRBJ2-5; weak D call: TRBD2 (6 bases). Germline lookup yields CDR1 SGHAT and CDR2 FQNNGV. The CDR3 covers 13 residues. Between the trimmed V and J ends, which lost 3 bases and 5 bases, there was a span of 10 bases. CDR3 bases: TGTGCCAGCAGCTTCGGAGGAGGGGAGACCCAGTACTTC. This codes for CASSFGGGETQYF.

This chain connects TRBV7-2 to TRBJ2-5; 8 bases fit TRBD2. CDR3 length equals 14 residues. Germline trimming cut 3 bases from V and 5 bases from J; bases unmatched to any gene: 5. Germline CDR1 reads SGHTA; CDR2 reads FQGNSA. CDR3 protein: CASSFGTRRETQYF. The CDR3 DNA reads TGTGCCAGCAGCTTTGGGACTAGAAGGGAGACCCAGTACTTC. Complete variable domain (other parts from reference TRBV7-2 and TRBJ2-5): GAGVSQSPSNKVTEKGKDVELRCDPISGHTALYWYRQSLGQGLEFLIYFQGNSAPDKSGLPSDRFSAERTGGSVSTLTIQRTQQEDSAVYLCASSFGTRRETQYFGPGTRLLVL.

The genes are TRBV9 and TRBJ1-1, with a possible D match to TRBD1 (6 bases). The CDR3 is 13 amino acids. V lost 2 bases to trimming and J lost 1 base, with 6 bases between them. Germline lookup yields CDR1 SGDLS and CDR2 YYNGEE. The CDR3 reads CASSVTGNTEAFF. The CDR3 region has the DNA TGTGCCAGCAGCGTGACAGGGAACACTGAAGCTTTCTTT.

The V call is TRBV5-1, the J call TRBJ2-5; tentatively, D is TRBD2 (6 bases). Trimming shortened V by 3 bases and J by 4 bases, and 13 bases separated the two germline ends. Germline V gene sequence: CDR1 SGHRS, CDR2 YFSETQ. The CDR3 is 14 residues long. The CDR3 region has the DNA TGCGCCAGCAGCTCCGGGACTTTAAGAGAGACCCAGTACTTC. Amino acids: CASSSGTLRETQYF.

The CDR3 is CASSESRGQPQHF. The CDR3 DNA reads as TGCGCCAGCAGTGAGTCGCGGGGACAGCCCCAGCATTTT. The genes are TRBV10-2 and TRBJ1-5; D unresolved. This CDR3 comprises 13 residues. Germline CDR1 is WSHSY and CDR2 is SAAADI. Trimming left V 0 bases short and J 7 bases short, with 7 bases between.

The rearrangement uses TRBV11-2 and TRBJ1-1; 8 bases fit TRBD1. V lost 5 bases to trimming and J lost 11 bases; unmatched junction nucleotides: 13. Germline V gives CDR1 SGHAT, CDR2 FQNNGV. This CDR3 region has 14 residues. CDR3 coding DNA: TGTGCCAGCAGCCTCCCTTTCCTGGACAGGGACGCTTTCTTT. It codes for CASSLPFLDRDAFF.

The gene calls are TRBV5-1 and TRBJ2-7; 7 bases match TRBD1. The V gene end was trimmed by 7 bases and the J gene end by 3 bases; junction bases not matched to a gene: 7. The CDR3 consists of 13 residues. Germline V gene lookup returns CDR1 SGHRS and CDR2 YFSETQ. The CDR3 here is CASARDSFYEQYF. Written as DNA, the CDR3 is TGCGCCAGCGCCCGGGACAGCTTCTACGAGCAGTACTTC.

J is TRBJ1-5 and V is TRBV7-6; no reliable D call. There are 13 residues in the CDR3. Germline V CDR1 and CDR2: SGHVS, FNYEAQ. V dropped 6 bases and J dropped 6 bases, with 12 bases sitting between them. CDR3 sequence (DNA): TGTGCCAGCAGTACCGGGGATGGTCAGCCCCAGCATTTT. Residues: CASSTGDGQPQHF. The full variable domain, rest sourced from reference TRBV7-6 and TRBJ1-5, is GAGVSQSPRYKVTKRGQDVALRCDPISGHVSLYWYRQALGQGPEFLTYFNYEAQQDKSGLPNDRFSAERPEGSISTLTIQRTEQRDSAMYRCASSTGDGQPQHFGDGTRLSIL.

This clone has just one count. The CDR3 sequence is CASSSGTALSTDTQYF. For the CDR3, the DNA is TGCGCCAGCAGCTCGGGGACAGCGCTTAGCACAGATACGCAGTATTTT. This sequence joins TRBV5-1 and TRBJ2-3; 7 bases match TRBD1. Germline CDR1 is SGHRS and CDR2 is YFSETQ. V lost 3 bases and J lost 0; bases outside the gene matches: 7. This CDR3 has 16 residues.

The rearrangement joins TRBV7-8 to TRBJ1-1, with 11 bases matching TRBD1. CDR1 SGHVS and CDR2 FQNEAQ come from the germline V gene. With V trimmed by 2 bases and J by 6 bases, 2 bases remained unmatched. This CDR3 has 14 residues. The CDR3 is CASSLRDRGAEAFF. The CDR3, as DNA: TGTGCCAGCAGCTTACGGGACAGGGGGGCTGAAGCTTTCTTT.

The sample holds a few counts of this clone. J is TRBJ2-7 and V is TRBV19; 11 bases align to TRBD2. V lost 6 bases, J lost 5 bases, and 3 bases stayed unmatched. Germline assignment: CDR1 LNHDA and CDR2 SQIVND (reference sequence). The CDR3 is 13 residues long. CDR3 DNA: TGTGCCAGTAGCACGACTAGCGGGGACGAGCAGTACTTC. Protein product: CASSTTSGDEQYF.

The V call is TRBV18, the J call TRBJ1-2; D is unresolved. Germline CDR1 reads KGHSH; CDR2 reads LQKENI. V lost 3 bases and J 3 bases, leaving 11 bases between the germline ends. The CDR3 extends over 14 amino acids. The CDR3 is CASSPLTVDYGYTF. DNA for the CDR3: TGTGCCAGCTCACCTCTTACAGTAGACTATGGCTACACCTTC.

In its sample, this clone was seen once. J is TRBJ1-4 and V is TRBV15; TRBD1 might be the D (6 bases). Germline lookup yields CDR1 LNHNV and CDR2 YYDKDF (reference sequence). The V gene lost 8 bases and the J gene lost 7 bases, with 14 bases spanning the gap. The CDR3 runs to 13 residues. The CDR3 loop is CATGGAQGEKLFF. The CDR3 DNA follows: TGTGCCACCGGGGGGGCCCAGGGTGAAAAACTGTTTTTT.

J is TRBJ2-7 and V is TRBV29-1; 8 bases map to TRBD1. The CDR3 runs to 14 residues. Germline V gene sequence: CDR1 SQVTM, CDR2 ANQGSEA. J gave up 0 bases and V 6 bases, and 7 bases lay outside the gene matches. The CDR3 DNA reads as TGCAGCGTCCACCGACAGGGGATCTCCTACGAGCAGTACTTC. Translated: CSVHRQGISYEQYF.

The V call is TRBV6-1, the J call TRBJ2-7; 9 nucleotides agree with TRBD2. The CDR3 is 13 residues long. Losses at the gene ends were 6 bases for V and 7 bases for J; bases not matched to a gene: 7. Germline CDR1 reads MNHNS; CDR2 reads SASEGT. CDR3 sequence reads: CASRDLAGREQYF. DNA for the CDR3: TGTGCCAGCAGGGACCTAGCGGGGCGAGAGCAGTACTTC.

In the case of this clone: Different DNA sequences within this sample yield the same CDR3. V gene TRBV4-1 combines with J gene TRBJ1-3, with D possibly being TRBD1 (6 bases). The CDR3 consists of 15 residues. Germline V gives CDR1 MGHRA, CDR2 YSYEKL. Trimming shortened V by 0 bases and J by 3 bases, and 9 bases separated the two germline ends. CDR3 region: CASSQDGQHGNTIYF. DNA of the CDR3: TGCGCCAGCAGCCAAGATGGACAGCATGGAAACACCATATATTTT.

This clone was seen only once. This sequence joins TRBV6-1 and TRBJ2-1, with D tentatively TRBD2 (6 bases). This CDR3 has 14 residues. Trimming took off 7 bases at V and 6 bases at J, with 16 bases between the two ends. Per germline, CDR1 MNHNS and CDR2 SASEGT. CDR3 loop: CASNLGTDLNEQFF. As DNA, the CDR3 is TGTGCCAGCAATTTGGGGACTGACCTCAATGAGCAGTTCTTC.

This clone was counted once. The CDR3 spells CASTRDYHTGELFF. CDR3 DNA sequence: TGTGCCAGCACCAGGGACTACCACACCGGGGAGCTGTTTTTT. The rearrangement joins TRBV2 to TRBJ2-2, with 7 bases identical to TRBD2. There are 14 residues in the CDR3. The germline gives CDR1 SNHLY, CDR2 FYNNEI. Losses at the gene ends were 7 bases for V and 3 bases for J; bases not matched to a gene: 5.

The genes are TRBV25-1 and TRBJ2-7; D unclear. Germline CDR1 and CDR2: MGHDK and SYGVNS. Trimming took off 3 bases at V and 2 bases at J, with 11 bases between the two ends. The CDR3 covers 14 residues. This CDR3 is CASSDAPATYEQYF. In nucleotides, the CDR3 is TGTGCCAGCAGTGATGCCCCGGCCACCTACGAGCAGTACTTC.

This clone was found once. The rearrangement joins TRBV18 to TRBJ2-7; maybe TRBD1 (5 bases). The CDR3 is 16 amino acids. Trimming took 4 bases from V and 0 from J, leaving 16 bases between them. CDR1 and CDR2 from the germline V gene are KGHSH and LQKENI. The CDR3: CASSRRSEGDSYEQYF. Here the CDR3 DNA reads TGTGCCAGCTCACGGCGAAGCGAAGGGGACTCCTACGAGCAGTACTTC.

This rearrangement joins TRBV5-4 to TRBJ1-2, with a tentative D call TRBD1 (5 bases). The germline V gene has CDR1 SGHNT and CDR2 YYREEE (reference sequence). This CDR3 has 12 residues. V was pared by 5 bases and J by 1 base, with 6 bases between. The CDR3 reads CASRDSNYGYTF. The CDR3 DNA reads TGTGCCAGCAGAGACAGTAACTATGGCTACACCTTC. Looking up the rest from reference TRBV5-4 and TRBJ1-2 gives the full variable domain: ETGVTQSPTHLIKTRGQQVTLRCSSQSGHNTVSWYQQALGQGPQFIFQYYREEENGRGNFPPRFSGLQFPNYSSELNVNALELDDSALYLCASRDSNYGYTFGSGTRLTVV.

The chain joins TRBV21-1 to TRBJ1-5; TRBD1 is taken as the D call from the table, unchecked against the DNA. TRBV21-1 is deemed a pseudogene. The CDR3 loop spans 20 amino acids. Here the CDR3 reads CASSKKFRDRRRYSNQPQHF. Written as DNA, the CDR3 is TGTGCCAGCAGCAAAAAGTTTAGAGACAGGCGACGATATAGCAATCAGCCCCAGCATTTT.

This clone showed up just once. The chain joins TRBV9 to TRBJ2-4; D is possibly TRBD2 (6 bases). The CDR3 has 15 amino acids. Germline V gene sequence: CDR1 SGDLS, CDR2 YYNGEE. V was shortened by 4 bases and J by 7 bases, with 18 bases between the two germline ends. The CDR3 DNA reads TGTGCCAGCAGCCCAGGGACCCGGGGAGGTAACATTCAGTACTTC. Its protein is CASSPGTRGGNIQYF.

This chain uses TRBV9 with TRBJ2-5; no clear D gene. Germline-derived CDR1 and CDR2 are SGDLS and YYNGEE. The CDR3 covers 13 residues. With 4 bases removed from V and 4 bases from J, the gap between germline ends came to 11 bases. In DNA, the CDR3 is TGTGCCAGCAGCCCTCGACTGGGAGAGACCCAGTACTTC. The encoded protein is CASSPRLGETQYF.